This T cell receptor beta chain appears in the sequencing data of a study of T cell clonotyping in hematopoietic cell transplantation. Points from the study as a whole: Graft donor and pretransplant recipient Inverse Simpson Index values predicted broader posttransplant TCR diversity. Pathologically expanded recipient clonotypes increased progressively from day 30 to day 180 as diversity fell.

Some clones are missing from TCRdb's copy, which holds only in-frame ones; the method was immunoSEQ multiplex PCR. The repertoire holds 69,000 or so clones, with 94% as singletons. After removal of 5 bases from V and 8 bases from J, the junction contained 10 bases not matched to a gene. The germline gives CDR1 SGHDN, CDR2 FVKESK. CDR3 length: 14 amino acids. Of note for this clone: What it binds is unknown.

This chain links TRBV14 with TRBJ1-2, with TRBD1 matching over 8 bases. This clonotype originated in a man aged 45 to 65 in good health. Some clones in this sample may be carry-over from other donors' samples. Sequenced input: peripheral blood mononuclear cells. The CDR3 spells CASSTRTGSTGYTF. The CDR3 DNA reads TGTGCCAGCAGCACCCGGACAGGGAGTACGGGCTACACCTTC.